Listed below are T cell receptor beta chains from one sample, sequenced in a study of cytomegalovirus exposure and HLA in healthy donors. TCRdb's table, derived via immunoSEQ multiplex PCR, lists solely in-frame clones and lacks some. This listing includes more than 110,000 clones. Source material: PBMCs. Receptor source: a man between 35 and 55 years old in good health and CMV-seronegative. Both conserved end residues are part of each CDR3. Each record gives: D gene, J gene, V gene, CDR3 protein, CDR3 DNA. A D gene is named only where the DNA matches it firmly.

NA	TRBJ1-5	TRBV4-1	CASSEALRVSNQPQHF	TGCGCCAGCAGCGAAGCGCTCAGGGTTAGCAATCAGCCCCAGCATTTT
TRBD1	TRBJ1-4	TRBV7-9	CASSPQEGTGASEKLFF	TGTGCCAGCAGCCCACAGGAGGGGACAGGGGCTTCTGAAAAACTGTTTTTT
NA	TRBJ2-7	TRBV10-3	CAISEKQQGYEQYF	TGTGCCATCAGTGAGAAACAACAGGGATACGAGCAGTACTTC
NA	TRBJ2-3	TRBV7-3	CASIRAGRVRTDTQYF	TGTGCCAGCATAAGGGCAGGGCGTGTAAGAACAGATACGCAGTATTTT
NA	TRBJ1-4	TRBV7-2	CASSPQGRVREKLFF	TGTGCCAGCAGCCCTCAGGGTAGGGTACGGGAAAAACTGTTTTTT
NA	TRBJ2-7	TRBV27	CASSLWGENEQYF	TGTGCCAGCAGTTTATGGGGGGAGAACGAGCAGTACTTC
NA	TRBJ1-6	TRBV4-1	CASSQGAGALGNSPLHF	TGCGCCAGCAGCCAAGGGGCAGGGGCCCTGGGAAATTCACCCCTCCACTTT
NA	TRBJ2-5	TRBV19	CASSIGRTTPGGETQYF	TGTGCCAGTAGTATAGGTCGGACAACGCCCGGGGGAGAGACCCAGTACTTC
TRBD1	TRBJ1-5	TRBV18	CASSPRDSERPQHF	TGTGCCAGCTCACCACGGGACAGTGAACGACCCCAGCATTTT
NA	TRBJ1-4	TRBV7-2	CASRSANEKLFF	TGTGCCAGCAGGTCAGCGAATGAAAAACTGTTTTTT
NA	TRBJ1-6	TRBV9	CASSSGGGDGSPLHF	TGTGCCAGCAGCTCCGGGGGAGGGGACGGTTCACCCCTCCACTTT
TRBD1	TRBJ1-4	TRBV5-1	CASSRLGDRVHEKLFF	TGCGCCAGCAGCCGCTTGGGAGACAGGGTCCATGAAAAACTGTTTTTT
NA	TRBJ2-5	TRBV18	CASSPTEGTQYF	TGTGCCAGCTCACCAACGGAGGGCACCCAGTACTTC
TRBD1	TRBJ1-2	TRBV5-8	CASSLGQGENVGGYTF	TGTGCCAGCAGCTTGGGACAGGGGGAAAACGTTGGTGGCTACACCTTC
TRBD1	TRBJ2-7	TRBV5-1	CASSLGTGGNEQYF	TGCGCCAGCAGCTTGGGGACAGGGGGCAACGAGCAGTACTTC
TRBD1	TRBJ2-3	TRBV5-1	CASGQGGDTQYF	TGCGCCAGCGGACAGGGTGGAGATACGCAGTATTTT
NA	TRBJ2-5	TRBV7-3	CASSSVSGETQYF	TGTGCCAGCAGCTCCGTCAGCGGGGAGACCCAGTACTTC
TRBD2	TRBJ2-1	TRBV5-4	CASSSGLAGISSYNEQFF	TGTGCCAGCAGCTCGGGACTAGCGGGGATCAGCTCCTACAATGAGCAGTTCTTC
TRBD2	TRBJ2-2	TRBV9	CASSMRPGLAGENTGELFF	TGTGCCAGCAGCATGCGCCCGGGACTAGCGGGGGAGAACACCGGGGAGCTGTTTTTT
TRBD1	TRBJ1-4	TRBV28	CASIKTGGDEKLFF	TGTGCCAGCATCAAGACAGGGGGCGATGAAAAACTGTTTTTT
TRBD2	TRBJ2-3	TRBV5-1	CASSSTSGGIDTQYF	TGCGCCAGCAGCTCGACTAGCGGGGGAATAGATACGCAGTATTTT
NA	TRBJ1-5	TRBV11-2	CASSAGGVGFNQPQHF	TGTGCCAGCAGTGCGGGGGGGGTCGGGTTCAATCAGCCCCAGCATTTT
TRBD2	TRBJ2-3	TRBV19	CASSGGGLGTDTQYF	TGTGCCAGTAGTGGAGGGGGACTAGGCACAGATACGCAGTATTTT
TRBD1	TRBJ1-5	TRBV11-2	CASSLSGTGNQPQHF	TGTGCCAGCAGCTTATCCGGGACAGGCAATCAGCCCCAGCATTTT
NA	TRBJ2-5	TRBV11-2	CASSSTKTGAQETQYF	TGTGCCAGCAGCTCCACAAAGACAGGCGCCCAAGAGACCCAGTACTTC
NA	TRBJ1-5	TRBV21-1	CASRARGINQPQHF	TGTGCCAGTCGAGCCCGGGGGATTAATCAGCCCCAGCATTTT
TRBD1	TRBJ1-2	TRBV6-5	CASSYESGTGIGYTF	TGTGCCAGCAGTTACGAATCAGGGACAGGGATTGGCTACACCTTC
NA	TRBJ1-2	TRBV28	CASRGGNYGYTF	TGTGCCAGCAGGGGGGGTAACTATGGCTACACCTTC
TRBD2	TRBJ2-1	TRBV5-4	CASRPGLAGGWSSYNEQFF	TGTGCCAGTAGACCGGGACTAGCGGGGGGGTGGAGCTCCTACAATGAGCAGTTCTTC
NA	TRBJ1-1	TRBV29-1	CSVTPRQVERAEAFF	TGCAGCGTTACTCCTCGACAGGTAGAACGGGCTGAAGCTTTCTTT
TRBD1	TRBJ2-7	TRBV6-5	CASSYSGQGTSYEQYF	TGTGCCAGCAGTTACTCGGGACAGGGGACCTCCTACGAGCAGTACTTC
NA	TRBJ2-5	TRBV5-1	CASSVTLAGGETQYF	TGCGCCAGCAGCGTTACACTAGCTGGGGGGGAGACCCAGTACTTC
NA	TRBJ2-7	TRBV10-3	CAISERTVAYEQYF	TGTGCCATCAGTGAGAGGACAGTAGCCTACGAGCAGTACTTC
TRBD2	TRBJ2-3	TRBV7-2	CASSLVAGAGDTQYF	TGTGCCAGCAGCTTAGTAGCGGGGGCGGGAGATACGCAGTATTTT
TRBD1	TRBJ1-5	TRBV6-6	CASSSGQESQPQHF	TGTGCCAGCAGTTCCGGACAGGAAAGTCAGCCCCAGCATTTT
NA	TRBJ1-2	TRBV4-3	CASSQDRAGRGGYTF	TGCGCCAGCAGCCAAGATAGGGCAGGGAGGGGAGGCTACACCTTC
TRBD1	TRBJ1-1	TRBV19	CASSMGQDFGTEAFF	TGTGCCAGTAGTATGGGACAGGATTTCGGCACTGAAGCTTTCTTT
NA	TRBJ1-6	TRBV7-6	CASSPSNTGSPLHF	TGTGCCAGCAGCCCCAGCAATACAGGTTCACCCCTCCACTTT
TRBD1	TRBJ2-7	TRBV7-3	CASSRDRDYEQYF	TGTGCCAGCAGCCGCGACAGGGATTACGAGCAGTACTTC
NA	TRBJ2-7	TRBV7-7	CASSPGGSSYEQYF	TGTGCCAGCAGCCCAGGGGGGTCCTCCTACGAGCAGTACTTC
TRBD1	TRBJ1-1	TRBV19	CASSATGGRTEAFF	TGTGCCAGTAGTGCCACAGGGGGCCGGACTGAAGCTTTCTTT
NA	TRBJ2-7	TRBV27	CASSRWGRTYEQYF	TGTGCCAGCAGTAGGTGGGGGCGAACCTACGAGCAGTACTTC
TRBD2	TRBJ2-7	TRBV7-3	CASSLTSGGAYEQYF	TGTGCCAGCAGCTTAACTAGCGGGGGGGCGTACGAGCAGTACTTC